The subject of this entry is one TCR beta chain. The antigen is undetermined. Method: immunoSEQ multiplex PCR; TCRdb's copy keeps in-frame clones and lacks some. The sample holds about 12,000 clones, over 90% seen once. Germline loops: CDR1 WNHNN, CDR2 SYGVQD (reference sequence). The CDR3 is 16 residues long. Trimming cost V 3 bases and J 1 base, with 14 bases left between them. The data belong to a study of graft-versus-host responses after intestinal transplantation. About the research overall: Among the recipients, all got anti-thymocyte globulin induction and then tacrolimus and steroids for around 3 years. The study, taken as a whole, reports: Marrow from the recipient contained GvH clones, some of which had appeared first in ileum or blood.

Sequencing was performed on PBMCs, taken roughly 110 days after intestinal transplant. The V and J genes are TRBV10-1 and TRBJ2-3; D is uncertain. The TCR originated in a human patient who received an intestinal transplant, so some T cells may come from the graft donor. The CDR3 reads CASSDVLAVGTDTQYF. Written as DNA, the CDR3 is TGCGCCAGCAGTGACGTGTTGGCTGTTGGCACAGATACGCAGTATTTT.